Given below is one T cell receptor beta chain in context. This sample was taken from a study of Ad26.COV2.S vaccination and SARS-CoV-2 variants. The method was immunoSEQ multiplex PCR; TCRdb's version includes in-frame clones alone and lacks a portion of them. The repertoire has around 450,000 clones, 75% to 90% of them found once; the top ten carry 2.5% to 3%. Treatment meaning: around 19 received Ad26.COV2.S at low or high dose, single or two shots; several received placebo; per-sample allocation not given. Sampling was performed 63 days after the first vaccine or placebo injection. The specimen was peripheral blood, collected in a trial of Ad26.COV2.S vaccine versus placebo. The TCR originated in a person aged 18-65 years who received the Ad26.COV2.S COVID-19 vaccine or a placebo.

This CDR3 reads CATSGQGAGRNQPQHF. In DNA form, the CDR3 reads TGTGCCACCTCAGGACAGGGGGCAGGTAGGAATCAGCCCCAGCATTTT. The chain recombines TRBV24-1 with TRBJ1-5; 11 positions agree with TRBD1. Germline values: CDR1 KGHDR, CDR2 SFDVKD. V was clipped by 9 bases and J by 4 bases; unmatched bases: 10. CDR3 size: 16 residues.